This T cell receptor (beta chain) was recovered during a study of T-cell reconstitution after alpha-beta-depleted transplantation in children. About this clonotype: Antigen unknown.

Whole-study results and caveats: Alpha-beta T cells present about two months after transplant were reported to originate from several hundred expanded graft clones. T-cell counts and diversity were attributed mostly to newly produced T cells one year after transplant. For some patients, TCRbeta diversity was high at day 60 because of recipient T cells and thymic progenitors that survived.

Unique molecular identifiers were incorporated during preparation of the TCRbeta library. TCRdb processed the PCR reads anew with MiXCR; each CDR3 protein has one entry. This table has 800,000 to 1,000,000 distinct CDR3 sequences, about 29% appearing once. Germline CDR1 SGDLS, CDR2 YYNGEE. The CDR3 runs to 15 residues. With 7 bases removed from V and 6 bases from J, the gap between germline ends came to 17 bases. This TCR came from a boy under two years old who had a stem cell transplant for SCID, so the T cells may come from the graft donor. The gene calls are TRBV9 and TRBJ1-6; D is undetermined. The input for sequencing was PBMCs, mostly from graft donor cells, taken 360 days after TCRalphabeta/CD19-depleted stem cell transplant. CDR3: CASGSRQLPNSPLHF. CDR3 coding DNA: TGTGCCAGCGGATCCCGCCAGCTCCCTAATTCACCCCTCCACTTT.